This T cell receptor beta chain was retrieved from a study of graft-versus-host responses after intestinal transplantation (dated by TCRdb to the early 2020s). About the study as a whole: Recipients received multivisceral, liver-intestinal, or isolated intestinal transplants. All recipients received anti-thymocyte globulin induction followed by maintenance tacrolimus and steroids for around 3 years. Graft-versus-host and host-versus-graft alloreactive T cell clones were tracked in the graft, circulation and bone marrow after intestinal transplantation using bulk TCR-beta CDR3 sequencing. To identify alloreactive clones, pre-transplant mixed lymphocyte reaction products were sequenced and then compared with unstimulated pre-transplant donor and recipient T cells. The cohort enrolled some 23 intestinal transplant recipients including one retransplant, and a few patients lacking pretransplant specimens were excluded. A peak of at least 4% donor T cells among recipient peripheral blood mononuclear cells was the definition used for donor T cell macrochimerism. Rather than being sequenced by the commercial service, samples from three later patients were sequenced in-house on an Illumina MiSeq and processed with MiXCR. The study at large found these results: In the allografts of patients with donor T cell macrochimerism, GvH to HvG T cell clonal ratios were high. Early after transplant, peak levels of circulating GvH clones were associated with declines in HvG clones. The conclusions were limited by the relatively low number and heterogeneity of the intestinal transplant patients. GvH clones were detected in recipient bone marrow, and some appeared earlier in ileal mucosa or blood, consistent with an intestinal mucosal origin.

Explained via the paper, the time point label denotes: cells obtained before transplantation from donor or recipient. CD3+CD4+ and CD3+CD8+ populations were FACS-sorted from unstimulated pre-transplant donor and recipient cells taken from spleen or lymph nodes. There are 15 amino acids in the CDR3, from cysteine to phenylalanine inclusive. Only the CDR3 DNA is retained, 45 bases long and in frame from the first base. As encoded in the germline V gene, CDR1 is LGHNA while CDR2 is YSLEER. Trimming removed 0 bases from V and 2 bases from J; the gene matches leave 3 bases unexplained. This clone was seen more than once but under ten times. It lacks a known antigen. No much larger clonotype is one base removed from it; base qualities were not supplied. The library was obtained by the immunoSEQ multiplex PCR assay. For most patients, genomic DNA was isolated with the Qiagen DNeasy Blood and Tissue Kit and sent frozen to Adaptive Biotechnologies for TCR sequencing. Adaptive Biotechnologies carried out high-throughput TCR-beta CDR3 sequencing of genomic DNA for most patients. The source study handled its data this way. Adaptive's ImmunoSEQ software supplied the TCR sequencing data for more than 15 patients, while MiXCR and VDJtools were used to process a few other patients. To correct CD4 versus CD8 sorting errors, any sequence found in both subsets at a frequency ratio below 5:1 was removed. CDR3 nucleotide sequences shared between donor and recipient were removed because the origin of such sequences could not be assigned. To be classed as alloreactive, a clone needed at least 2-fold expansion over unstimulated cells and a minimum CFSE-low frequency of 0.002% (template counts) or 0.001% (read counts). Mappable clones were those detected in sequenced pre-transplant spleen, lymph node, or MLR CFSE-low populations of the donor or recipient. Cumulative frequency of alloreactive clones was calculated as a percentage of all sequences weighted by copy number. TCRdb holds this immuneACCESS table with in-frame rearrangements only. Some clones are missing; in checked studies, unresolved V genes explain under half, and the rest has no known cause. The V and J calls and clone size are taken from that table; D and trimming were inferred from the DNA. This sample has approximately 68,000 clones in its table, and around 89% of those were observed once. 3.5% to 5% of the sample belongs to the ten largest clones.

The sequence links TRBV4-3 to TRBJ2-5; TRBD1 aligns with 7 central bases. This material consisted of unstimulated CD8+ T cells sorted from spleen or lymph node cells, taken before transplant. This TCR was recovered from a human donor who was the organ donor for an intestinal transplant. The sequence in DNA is TGCGCCAGCAGCCAAGATACAGGGGTGCAAGAGACCCAGTACTTC. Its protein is CASSQDTGVQETQYF.